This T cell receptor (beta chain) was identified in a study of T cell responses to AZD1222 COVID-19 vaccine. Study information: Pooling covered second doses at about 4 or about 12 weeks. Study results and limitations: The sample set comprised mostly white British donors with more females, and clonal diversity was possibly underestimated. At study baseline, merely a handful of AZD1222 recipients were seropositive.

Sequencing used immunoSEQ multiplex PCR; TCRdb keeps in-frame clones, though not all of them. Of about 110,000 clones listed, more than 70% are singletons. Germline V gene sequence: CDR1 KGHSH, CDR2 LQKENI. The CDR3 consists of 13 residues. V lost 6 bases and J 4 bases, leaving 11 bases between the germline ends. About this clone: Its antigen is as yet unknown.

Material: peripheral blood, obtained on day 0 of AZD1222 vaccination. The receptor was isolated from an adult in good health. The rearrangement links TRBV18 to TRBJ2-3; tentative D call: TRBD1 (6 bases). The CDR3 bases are TGTGCCAGCTCCCAGGGGTTCCCAGATACGCAGTATTTT. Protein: CASSQGFPDTQYF.